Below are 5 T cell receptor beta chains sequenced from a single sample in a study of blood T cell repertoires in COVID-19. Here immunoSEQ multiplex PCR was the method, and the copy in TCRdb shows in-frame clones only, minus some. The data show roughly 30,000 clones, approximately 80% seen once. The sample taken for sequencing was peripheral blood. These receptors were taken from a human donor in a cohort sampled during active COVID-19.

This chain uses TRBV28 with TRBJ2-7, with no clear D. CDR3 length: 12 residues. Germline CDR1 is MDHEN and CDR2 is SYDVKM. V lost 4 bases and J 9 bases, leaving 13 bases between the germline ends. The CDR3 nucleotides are TGTGCCAGCAGTTCCCCCCAACTCGGGCAGTACTTC. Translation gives CASSSPQLGQYF.

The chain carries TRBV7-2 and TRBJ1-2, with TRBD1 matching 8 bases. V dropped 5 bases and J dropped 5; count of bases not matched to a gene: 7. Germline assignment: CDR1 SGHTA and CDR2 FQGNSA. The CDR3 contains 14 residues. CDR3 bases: TGTGCCAGCAGCAGCCAGACAGGGGATTATGGCTACACCTTC. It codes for CASSSQTGDYGYTF.

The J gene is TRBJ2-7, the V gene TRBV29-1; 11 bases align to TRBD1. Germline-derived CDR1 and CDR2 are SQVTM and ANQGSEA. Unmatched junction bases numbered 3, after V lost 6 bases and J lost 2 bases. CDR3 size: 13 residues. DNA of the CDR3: TGCAGCGTGGGGGACAGGGGGACCTACGAGCAGTACTTC. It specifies CSVGDRGTYEQYF.

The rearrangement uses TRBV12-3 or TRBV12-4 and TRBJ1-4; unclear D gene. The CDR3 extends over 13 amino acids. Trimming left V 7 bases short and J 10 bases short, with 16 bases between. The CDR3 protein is CASTWNTEGKLFF. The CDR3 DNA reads TGTGCCAGCACTTGGAATACGGAGGGAAAACTGTTTTTT.

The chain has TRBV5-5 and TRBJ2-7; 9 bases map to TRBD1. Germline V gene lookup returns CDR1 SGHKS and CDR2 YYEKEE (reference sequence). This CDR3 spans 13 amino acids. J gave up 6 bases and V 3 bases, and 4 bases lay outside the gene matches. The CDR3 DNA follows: TGTGCCAGCAGCTGGACAGGGGTGGGCGAGCAGTACTTC. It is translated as CASSWTGVGEQYF.